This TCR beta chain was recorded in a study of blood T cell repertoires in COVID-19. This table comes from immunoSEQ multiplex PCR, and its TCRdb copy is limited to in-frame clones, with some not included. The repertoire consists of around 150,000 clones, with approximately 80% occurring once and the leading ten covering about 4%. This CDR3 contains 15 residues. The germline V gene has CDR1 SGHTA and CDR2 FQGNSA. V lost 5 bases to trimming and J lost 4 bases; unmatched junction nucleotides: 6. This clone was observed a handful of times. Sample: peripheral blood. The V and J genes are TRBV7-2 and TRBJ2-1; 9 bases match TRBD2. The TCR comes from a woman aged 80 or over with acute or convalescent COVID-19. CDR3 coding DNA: TGTGCCAGCAGCCCAGCAGCGGGGGGTTACAATGAGCAGTTCTTC. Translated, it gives CASSPAAGGYNEQFF.